These T cell receptor beta chains were read from a single sample in a study of cytomegalovirus exposure and HLA in healthy donors. Measured with immunoSEQ multiplex PCR; TCRdb has only the in-frame clones, and not every one. This table holds over 150,000 clones, 79% found once. The sample was PBMCs. The receptor source for this set is a man aged 35-49 years in good health and CMV-seronegative. Both conserved end residues are part of each CDR3. A D gene is named only where the DNA matches it firmly. Only some rows state a clone size, as once, few, many or a class for expanded clones.

>TRBD1|TRBJ2-5|few|TRBV7-9|15
CASSLTGAEGETQYF
TGTGCCAGCAGCTTGACAGGGGCCGAAGGGGAGACCCAGTACTTC
>NA|TRBJ2-7|NA|TRBV6-1|11
CASRKSYEQYF
TGTGCCAGCAGGAAGAGCTACGAGCAGTACTTC
>TRBD2|TRBJ2-5|NA|TRBV7-9|17
CASSRIGTSGVSGTQYF
TGTGCCAGCAGCCGGATCGGGACTAGCGGGGTCTCAGGGACCCAGTACTTC
>TRBD1|TRBJ1-5|once|TRBV27|14
CASAGTGDLQPQHF
TGTGCCAGCGCCGGGACAGGGGACCTTCAGCCCCAGCATTTT
>NA|TRBJ2-7|few|TRBV9|12
CASSVQGHEQYF
TGTGCCAGCAGCGTACAGGGCCACGAGCAGTACTTC
>NA|TRBJ1-3|once|TRBV11-3|15
CASSSGKIFGNTIYF
TGTGCCAGCAGCTCGGGGAAAATCTTTGGAAACACCATATATTTT
>NA|TRBJ2-1|few|TRBV5-1|12
CASSFKSNEQFF
TGCGCCAGCAGCTTTAAGAGCAATGAGCAGTTCTTC
>TRBD1|TRBJ2-1|few|TRBV5-1|17
CASSLEGRGQGLDEQFF
TGCGCCAGCAGCTTGGAGGGGCGGGGACAGGGGCTCGATGAGCAGTTCTTC
>NA|TRBJ2-7|NA|TRBV30|14
CAHGVPSGAYEQYF
TGTGCCCATGGAGTCCCCAGCGGAGCCTACGAGCAGTACTTC
>NA|TRBJ2-3|NA|TRBV4-2|15
CASSQVTGVRDTQYF
TGTGCCAGCAGCCAAGTAACCGGGGTCAGGGATACGCAGTATTTT
>TRBD1|TRBJ2-7|NA|TRBV18|14
CASAEPGQPYEQYF
TGTGCCAGCGCCGAACCGGGACAGCCCTACGAGCAGTACTTC
>NA|TRBJ1-1|NA|TRBV29-1|13
CSVGRQMNTEAFF
TGCAGCGTTGGCCGACAGATGAACACTGAAGCTTTCTTT
>NA|TRBJ1-3|NA|TRBV11-2|15
CASSLSMQIGNTIYF
TGTGCCAGCAGCTTAAGCATGCAAATCGGGAACACCATATATTTT
>TRBD2|TRBJ2-3|NA|TRBV7-2|16
CASATHGLAGSDTQYF
TGTGCCAGCGCAACCCACGGACTAGCGGGATCGGATACGCAGTATTTT
>TRBD1|TRBJ1-3|NA|TRBV28|15
CASSPDRAPGNTIYF
TGTGCCAGCAGTCCGGACAGGGCCCCTGGAAACACCATATATTTT
>NA|TRBJ2-7|once|TRBV28|12
CASTAGPYEQYF
TGTGCCAGCACGGCAGGCCCCTACGAGCAGTACTTC
>NA|TRBJ1-1|NA|TRBV27|15
CASSLFPQGNTEAFF
TGTGCCAGCAGTTTATTCCCACAGGGGAACACTGAAGCTTTCTTT
>NA|TRBJ1-5|once|TRBV28|13
CASSFGRSQPQHF
TGTGCCAGCAGTTTTGGGCGAAGTCAGCCCCAGCATTTT
>NA|TRBJ2-1|once|TRBV7-8|17
CASSLSLSSERYNEQFF
TGTGCCAGCAGCTTATCTCTTTCTAGCGAAAGGTACAATGAGCAGTTCTTC
>TRBD2|TRBJ2-2|NA|TRBV9|16
CASSVSGLVSTGELFF
TGTGCCAGCAGCGTTTCAGGACTAGTCAGTACCGGGGAGCTGTTTTTT
>NA|TRBJ2-3|NA|TRBV5-1|14
CASSLGLPTDTQYF
TGCGCCAGCAGCTTGGGTCTACCCACAGATACGCAGTATTTT
>TRBD2|TRBJ2-7|NA|TRBV11-2|14
CASTLAGETYEQYF
TGTGCCAGCACCCTAGCGGGAGAAACCTACGAGCAGTACTTC
>NA|TRBJ1-2|NA|TRBV19|14
CASSPPGRDYGYTF
TGTGCCAGTAGTCCCCCAGGGAGGGACTATGGCTACACCTTC
>NA|TRBJ2-7|NA|TRBV28|13
CASSLDSSYEQYF
TGTGCCAGCAGTTTAGACAGCTCCTACGAGCAGTACTTC
>TRBD2|TRBJ2-7|NA|TRBV6-5|15
CASTSGRFPFYEQYF
TGTGCCAGCACCTCCGGGAGGTTCCCTTTCTACGAGCAGTACTTC
>NA|TRBJ1-2|NA|TRBV30|11
CAWSGGGSYTF
TGTGCCTGGAGTGGGGGGGGCTCCTACACCTTC
>NA|TRBJ2-7|few|TRBV4-3|15
CASSQGRDFFYEQYF
TGCGCCAGCAGCCAAGGACGGGACTTTTTCTACGAGCAGTACTTC
>TRBD2|TRBJ2-1|few|TRBV7-2|16
CASSFLAGLKKNEQFF
TGTGCCAGCAGCTTTCTAGCGGGACTAAAGAAGAATGAGCAGTTCTTC
>NA|TRBJ2-7|NA|TRBV6-6|13
CASSWGQFYEQYF
TGTGCCAGCAGTTGGGGGCAGTTTTACGAGCAGTACTTC
>TRBD2|TRBJ2-3|few|TRBV28|14
CASRAGSRTDTQYF
TGTGCCAGCAGAGCGGGGAGTCGCACAGATACGCAGTATTTT
>TRBD1|TRBJ1-6|once|TRBV7-9|17
CASSRGQTGGRISPLHF
TGTGCCAGCAGCCGGGGTCAAACAGGGGGGAGGATTTCACCCCTCCACTTT
>NA|TRBJ2-7|NA|TRBV28|15
CASRLRAGDVYEQYF
TGTGCCAGCCGTTTGAGGGCAGGGGACGTTTACGAGCAGTACTTC
>TRBD1|TRBJ2-3|NA|TRBV9|15
CASSVGTGGGDTQYF
TGTGCCAGCAGCGTGGGGACAGGGGGGGGAGATACGCAGTATTTT
>NA|TRBJ1-1|few|TRBV6-1|13
CASTHPGSTKAFF
TGTGCCAGCACCCACCCAGGGTCCACAAAAGCTTTCTTT
>TRBD1|TRBJ1-5|NA|TRBV4-2|17
CASSQDPPDRVVQPQHF
TGTGCCAGCAGCCAAGATCCCCCAGACAGGGTGGTTCAGCCCCAGCATTTT
>TRBD2|TRBJ2-4|NA|TRBV5-1|16
CASSLLAGGSKNIQYF
TGCGCCAGCAGCCTGCTAGCGGGAGGGAGCAAAAACATTCAGTACTTC
>NA|TRBJ2-7|NA|TRBV28|13
CASDRDIGYEQYF
TGTGCCAGCGACCGGGACATCGGCTACGAGCAGTACTTC